The subject of this entry is one T cell receptor beta chain. Its antigen specificity is not known. No per-base quality is available; no much larger clone lies one base away. The CDR3 covers 15 residues, taking in both the cysteine and the phenylalanine. The retained sequence is limited to the CDR3, 45 bases, with the frame set at the first base. V was cut back by 0 bases and J by 4 bases, leaving a gap of 10 bases between them. CDR1 and CDR2 are read off the germline V gene as SGHRS and YFSETQ. These data come from a study of blood T cell repertoires in COVID-19 (dated by TCRdb to the early 2020s). Looking at the study overall: Samples covering the acute and convalescent phases of COVID-19 were provided by collaborators in the United States, Italy and Spain. The prospective study material was composed of cDNA or gDNA derived from T cells, B-cell-depleted T cells, or PBMCs. Deeply sampled blood TCRbeta repertoires from subjects exposed to, actively infected with, or recovered from COVID-19 were included in the dataset. The repertoires were released in a freely available public database intended as a resource for research on the immune response to SARS-CoV-2. Samples came from the ongoing ImmuneRACE study (first 160 participants) plus 1,254 subjects from 6 global collaborators. Sample metadata almost always included a de-identified subject ID, COVID-19 status, age in years and sex. Where HLA class I and class II types were available, the types were taken from metadata supplied by the sample provider, not from assay-based typing.

The collaborating institutions used their own protocols to collect whole blood in K2EDTA tubes. Collaborator samples were shipped for TCRbeta analysis as frozen whole blood, isolated PBMCs, or DNA extracted from either sample type. Results the study describes overall, beyond this receptor: How much clinical and demographic metadata was included differed by source and by participant, and the metadata was provided uncurated.

TCRbeta CDR3 regions were amplified from genomic DNA by means of the immunoSEQ Assay, a bias-controlled multiplex PCR. In the original analysis: The number of nucleated cells in each sample was estimated by amplification of reference gene primers within the assay. Sequence reads were collapsed and filtered to measure the absolute abundance of every unique TCRbeta CDR3 rearrangement. For each sample, productive Simpson clonality was calculated as the square root of Simpson's diversity index over productive rearrangements. TCRdb mirrors the immuneACCESS table, restricted to in-frame sequences. Some clones are absent from its copies; in checked studies, under half trace to an unresolved V gene, and the reason for the others is unknown. Clone size and the V and J calls come from that table; the DNA yielded D and trimming. For this sample the table gives around 150,000 clones, of which approximately 80% were detected only once. The ten largest account for approximately 17% of the sample.

Sequencing was performed on peripheral blood. This sequence uses TRBV5-1 and TRBJ2-2, with the D gene too uncertain to name. This clonotype originated in a man in his fifties with acute or convalescent COVID-19. The DNA sequence is TGCGCCAGCAGCTTGGTTGCAGGTCCCACCGGGGAGCTGTTTTTT. Its translation is CASSLVAGPTGELFF.